This entry is about one TCR beta chain. Its specificity is unknown. This sample is part of a study of cytomegalovirus exposure and HLA in healthy donors. This PCR relied on a set of 60 Vbeta primers and 13 Jbeta primers. Some clones are missing from TCRdb's copy, which holds only in-frame ones; the method was immunoSEQ multiplex PCR. The data hold some 220,000 clones, with roughly 91% observed a single time. The V gene's germline CDR1 is SGHRS and CDR2 YFSETQ. The CDR3 is made up of 18 amino acids. Trimming left V 2 bases short and J 1 base short, with 18 bases between. Study-wide results and caveats: High specificity and sensitivity for cytomegalovirus status were reported for the classifier. The study had only CMV serostatus as immune exposure information. Presence/absence analyses assumed roughly uniform sequencing depth across donors.

Sample: PBMCs. This receptor was identified in a woman aged 18-29 years in good health and CMV-seronegative. This chain joins TRBV5-1 and TRBJ2-2, with D tentatively TRBD2 (5 bases). The CDR3 DNA sequence: TGCGCCAGCAGCTTAGGGAGACTAATGGGTCAGAACACCGGGGAGCTGTTTTTT. As protein: CASSLGRLMGQNTGELFF.